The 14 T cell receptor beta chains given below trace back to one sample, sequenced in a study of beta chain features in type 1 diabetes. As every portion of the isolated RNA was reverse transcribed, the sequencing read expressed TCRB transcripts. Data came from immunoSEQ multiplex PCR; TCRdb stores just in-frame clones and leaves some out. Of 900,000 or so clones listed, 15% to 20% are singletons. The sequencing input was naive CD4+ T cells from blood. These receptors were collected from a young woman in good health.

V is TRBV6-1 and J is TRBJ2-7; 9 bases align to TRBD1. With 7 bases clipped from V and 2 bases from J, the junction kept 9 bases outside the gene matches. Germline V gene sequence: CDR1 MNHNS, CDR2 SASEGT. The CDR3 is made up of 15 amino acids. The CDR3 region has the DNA TGTGCCAGCATCCCTCGGACAGGGGAACCCTACGAGCAGTACTTC. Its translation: CASIPRTGEPYEQYF.

This chain's CDR3 is CASSLGNRGDTQYF. CDR3 DNA: TGCGCCAGCAGCTTGGGGAACAGGGGAGATACGCAGTATTTT. This rearrangement joins TRBV5-1 to TRBJ2-3; 7 nucleotides match TRBD1. The junction had 3 bases not matched to a gene; V was cut back by 0 bases and J by 5 bases. The CDR3 totals 14 residues. CDR1 SGHRS and CDR2 YFSETQ come from the germline V gene.

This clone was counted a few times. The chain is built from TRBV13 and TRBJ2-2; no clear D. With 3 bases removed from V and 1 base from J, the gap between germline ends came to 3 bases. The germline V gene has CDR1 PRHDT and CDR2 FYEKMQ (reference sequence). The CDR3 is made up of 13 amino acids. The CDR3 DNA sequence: TGTGCCAGCAGCTTTAAGAACACCGGGGAGCTGTTTTTT. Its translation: CASSFKNTGELFF.

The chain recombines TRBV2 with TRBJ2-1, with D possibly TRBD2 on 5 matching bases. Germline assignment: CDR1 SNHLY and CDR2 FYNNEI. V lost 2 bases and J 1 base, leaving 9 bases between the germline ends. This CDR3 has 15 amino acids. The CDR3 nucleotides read TGTGCCAGCAGTGAACTAGCTAGGTCCTACAATGAGCAGTTCTTC. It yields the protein CASSELARSYNEQFF. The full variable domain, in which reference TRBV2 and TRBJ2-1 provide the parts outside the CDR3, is EPEVTQTPSHQVTQMGQEVILRCVPISNHLYFYWYRQILGQKVEFLVSFYNNEISEKSEIFDDQFSVERPDGSNFTLKIRSTKLEDSAMYFCASSELARSYNEQFFGPGTRLTVL.

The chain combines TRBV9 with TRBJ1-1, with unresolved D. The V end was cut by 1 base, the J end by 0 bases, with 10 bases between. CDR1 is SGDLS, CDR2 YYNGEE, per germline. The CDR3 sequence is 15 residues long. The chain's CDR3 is CASSVRGTMNTEAFF. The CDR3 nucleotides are TGTGCCAGCAGCGTAAGAGGAACCATGAACACTGAAGCTTTCTTT.

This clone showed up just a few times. CDR3: CASSPGGRTGELFF. The CDR3 bases are TGTGCCAGCAGCCCAGGCGGAAGGACCGGGGAGCTGTTTTTT. The chain combines TRBV7-2 with TRBJ2-2, with D uncertain. V was trimmed by 5 bases and J by 5 bases, leaving 12 bases between them. The CDR3 is 14 residues long. In germline, CDR1 is SGHTA, CDR2 FQGNSA.

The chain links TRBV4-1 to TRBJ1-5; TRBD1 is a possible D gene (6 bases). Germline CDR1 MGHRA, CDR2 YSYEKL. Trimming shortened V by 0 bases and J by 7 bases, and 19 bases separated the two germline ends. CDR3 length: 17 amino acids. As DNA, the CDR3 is TGCGCCAGCAGCCAAGATTCCCCGCAGGGGCTCACCCAGCCCCAGCATTTT. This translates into CASSQDSPQGLTQPQHF.

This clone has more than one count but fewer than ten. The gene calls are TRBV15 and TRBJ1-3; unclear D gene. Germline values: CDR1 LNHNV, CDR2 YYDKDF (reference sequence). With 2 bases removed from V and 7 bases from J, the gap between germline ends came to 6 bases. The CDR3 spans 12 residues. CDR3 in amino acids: CATSRPGNTIYF. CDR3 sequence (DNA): TGTGCCACCAGCAGACCCGGGAACACCATATATTTT.

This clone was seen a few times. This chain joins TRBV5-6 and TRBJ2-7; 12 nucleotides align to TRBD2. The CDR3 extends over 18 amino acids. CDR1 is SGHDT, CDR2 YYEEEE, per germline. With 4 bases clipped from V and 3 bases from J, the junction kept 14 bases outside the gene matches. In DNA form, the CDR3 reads TGTGCCAGCAGCCTTATATTCGAACCGGGACTAGCGGGCTACGAGCAGTACTTC. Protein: CASSLIFEPGLAGYEQYF.

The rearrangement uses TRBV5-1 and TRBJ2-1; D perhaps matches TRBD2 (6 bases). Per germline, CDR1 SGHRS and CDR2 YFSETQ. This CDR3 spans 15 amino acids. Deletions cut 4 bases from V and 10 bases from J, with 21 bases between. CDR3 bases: TGCGCCAGCAGCCCTGACGGGGGACCTAGGACGGAGCAGTTCTTC. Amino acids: CASSPDGGPRTEQFF.

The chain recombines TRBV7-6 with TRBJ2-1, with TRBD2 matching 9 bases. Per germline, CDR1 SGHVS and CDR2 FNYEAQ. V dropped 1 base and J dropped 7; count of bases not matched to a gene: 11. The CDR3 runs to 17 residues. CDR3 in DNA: TGTGCCAGCAGCTTAGTGGCTAGCGGGATGTCGGTGAATGAGCAGTTCTTC. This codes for CASSLVASGMSVNEQFF.

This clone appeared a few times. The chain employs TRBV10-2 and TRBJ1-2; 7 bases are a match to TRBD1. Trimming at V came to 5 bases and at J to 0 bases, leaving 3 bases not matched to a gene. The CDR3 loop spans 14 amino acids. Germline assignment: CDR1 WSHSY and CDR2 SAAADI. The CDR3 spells CASSKGQTNYGYTF. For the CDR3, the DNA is TGCGCCAGCAGTAAGGGACAGACTAACTATGGCTACACCTTC.

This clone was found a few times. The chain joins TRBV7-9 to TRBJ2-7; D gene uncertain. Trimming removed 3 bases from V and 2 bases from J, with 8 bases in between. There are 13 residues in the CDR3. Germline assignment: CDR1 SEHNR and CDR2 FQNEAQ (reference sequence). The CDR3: CASSFSPPYEQYF. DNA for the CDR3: TGTGCCAGCAGCTTCTCCCCCCCCTACGAGCAGTACTTC.

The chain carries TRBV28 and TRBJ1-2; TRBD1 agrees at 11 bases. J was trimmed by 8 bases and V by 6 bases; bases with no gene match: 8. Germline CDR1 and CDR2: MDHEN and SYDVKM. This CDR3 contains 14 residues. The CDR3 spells CASRQGTGGRGYTF. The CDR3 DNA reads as TGTGCCAGCAGACAAGGGACAGGGGGGAGAGGCTACACCTTC.